This TCR beta chain was identified during a study of T cells after yellow fever vaccination. On the study more broadly: Where fractions had low cell numbers, libraries were prepared from them with the SMART-Seq v4 Ultra Low Input RNA kit.

TCRdb recomputed calls from the 5' RACE reads with MiXCR, one row per CDR3 protein. The sample records around 310,000 distinct CDR3 sequences, roughly 3.5% being singletons. The CDR3 sequence is 13 residues long. V lost 8 bases and J lost 6; bases outside the gene matches: 6. The V gene's germline CDR1 is MNHEY and CDR2 SVGEGT. Study-level points and caveats: Just a small share of clonotypes turned up in the CD4 compartment as well as the CD8 compartment.

A remark on this clonotype: Its antigen is unknown.

The rearrangement joins TRBV6-2 or TRBV6-3 to TRBJ2-1; 8 bases line up with TRBD2. Source: PBMCs, taken on the day of the yellow fever booster vaccination. The TCR originated in a man younger than 35 who received the YFV17D yellow fever vaccine. For the CDR3, the DNA is TGTGCCAGCCGGGGGGGCCCGACCAATGAGCAGTTCTTC. This sequence encodes CASRGGPTNEQFF.